Sequencing of this T cell receptor (beta chain) was carried out in a study of T cells in Graves' hyperthyroidism and ophthalmopathy. Overall study: Peripheral blood sampling occurred at initial diagnosis, before any treatment. Study-level findings and limits: It was a median roughly six months before onset that the model predicted ophthalmopathy.

Patients counted as stable if ophthalmopathy did not develop within 18 months. Diagnosis relied on clinical symptoms, serum thyroxine and TRAb, thyroid ultrasound and orbital computed tomography. It was RNA transcripts that yielded the amplified TCR beta CDR3 regions. When the TCR CDR3 underwent first-round RT-PCR, the HTBI primer set was used. MiXCR, run by TCRdb on the multiplex PCR reads, gives a single entry per CDR3 protein. The sample lists approximately 640,000 distinct CDR3 sequences; under 20% were seen once. With regard to this clonotype: Its antigen remains unidentified. Being one base from a much bigger clone, this may be a read error.

The CDR3 loop spans 15 amino acids. The V and J ends lost 3 bases and 4 bases, in that order; junction bases with no gene match: 6. Germline CDR1 SGHRS, CDR2 YFSETQ. Sequenced material: blood. This receptor was identified in a woman in her twenties or thirties with Graves' hyperthyroidism. V and J are TRBV5-1 and TRBJ2-2; TRBD1 matches at 7 bases. CDR3: CASSWSQGTTGELFF. The CDR3 DNA follows: TGCGCCAGCAGCTGGTCACAGGGGACCACCGGGGAGCTGTTTTTT.